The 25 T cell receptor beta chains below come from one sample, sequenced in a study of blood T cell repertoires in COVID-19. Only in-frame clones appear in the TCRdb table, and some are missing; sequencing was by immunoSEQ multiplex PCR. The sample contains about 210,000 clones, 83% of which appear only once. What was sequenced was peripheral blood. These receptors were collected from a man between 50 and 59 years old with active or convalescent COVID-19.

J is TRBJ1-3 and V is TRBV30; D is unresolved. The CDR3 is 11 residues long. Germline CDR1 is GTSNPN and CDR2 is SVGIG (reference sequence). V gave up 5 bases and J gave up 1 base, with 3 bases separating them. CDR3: CAWHSGNTIYF. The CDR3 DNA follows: TGTGCCTGGCATTCTGGAAACACCATATATTTT.

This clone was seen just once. CDR3 sequence (DNA): TGTGCCAGCAGTCTACATCAGGGCGCCTCTGGAAACACCATATATTTT. Its translation: CASSLHQGASGNTIYF. The gene calls are TRBV27 and TRBJ1-3; TRBD1 is a possible D gene (5 bases). Trimming took 5 bases from V and 0 from J, leaving 14 bases between them. CDR3 length: 16 residues. The germline CDR1 and CDR2 sequences are MNHEY and SMNVEV (reference sequence).

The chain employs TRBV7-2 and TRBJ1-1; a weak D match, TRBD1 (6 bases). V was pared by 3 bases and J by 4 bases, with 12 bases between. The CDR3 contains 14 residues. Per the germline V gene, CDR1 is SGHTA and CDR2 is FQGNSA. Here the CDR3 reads CASSFQGIGTEAFF. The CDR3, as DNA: TGTGCCAGCAGCTTTCAGGGGATCGGCACTGAAGCTTTCTTT.

DNA for the CDR3: TGTGCCAGCAGCCAAGACAGGGGTAGGAACACCGGGGAGCTGTTTTTT. Residues: CASSQDRGRNTGELFF. The chain employs TRBV14 and TRBJ2-2; a possible D gene is TRBD1 (6 bases). V was clipped by 0 bases and J by 1 base, with 9 bases between them. The CDR3 is 16 residues long. Per germline, CDR1 SGHDN and CDR2 FVKESK. The full variable domain, completed using reference TRBV14 and TRBJ2-2, is EAGVTQFPSHSVIEKGQTVTLRCDPISGHDNLYWYRRVMGKEIKFLLHFVKESKQDESGMPNNRFLAERTGGTYSTLKVQPAELEDSGVYFCASSQDRGRNTGELFFGEGSRLTVL.

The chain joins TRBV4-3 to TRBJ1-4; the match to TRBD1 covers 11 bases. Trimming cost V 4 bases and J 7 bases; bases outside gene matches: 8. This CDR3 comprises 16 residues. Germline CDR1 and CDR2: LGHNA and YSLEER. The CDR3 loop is CASSPRPGQGVEKLFF. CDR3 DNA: TGCGCCAGCAGCCCACGACCGGGACAGGGGGTTGAAAAACTGTTTTTT.

In nucleotides, the CDR3 is TGTGCCTGGAGTGTACAAAGAGGGTCGGCTGGCTACACCTTC. It translates to CAWSVQRGSAGYTF. The chain is built from TRBV30 and TRBJ1-2; D remains unclear. The CDR3 runs 14 residues. V lost 0 bases and J lost 7, with 15 bases in between. The germline CDR1 and CDR2 sequences are GTSNPN and SVGIG (reference sequence).

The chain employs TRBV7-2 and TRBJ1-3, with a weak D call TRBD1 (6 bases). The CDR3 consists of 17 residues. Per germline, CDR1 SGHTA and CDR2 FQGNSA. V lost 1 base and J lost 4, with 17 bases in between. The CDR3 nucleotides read TGTGCCAGCAGCTTAGTGGGGGCAGGTTCGTCCGGAAACACCATATATTTT. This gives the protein CASSLVGAGSSGNTIYF.

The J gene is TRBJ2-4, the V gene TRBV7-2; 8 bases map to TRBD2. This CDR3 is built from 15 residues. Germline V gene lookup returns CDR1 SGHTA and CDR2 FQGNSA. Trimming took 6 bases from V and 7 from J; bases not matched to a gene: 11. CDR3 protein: CASSLTPGTRNIQYF. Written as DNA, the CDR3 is TGTGCCAGCAGTCTAACCCCCGGGACTAGGAACATTCAGTACTTC.

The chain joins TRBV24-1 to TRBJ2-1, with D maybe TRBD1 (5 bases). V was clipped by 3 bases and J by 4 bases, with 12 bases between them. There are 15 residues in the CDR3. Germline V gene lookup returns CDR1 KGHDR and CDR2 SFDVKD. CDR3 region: CATSDTQTVYNEQFF. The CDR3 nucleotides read TGTGCCACCAGTGATACCCAGACAGTTTACAATGAGCAGTTCTTC.

CDR3 coding DNA: TGCGCCAGCAGCTTGGCCGAGGGGACAGGGTCGGGGGAGCAGTACTTC. Encoded protein: CASSLAEGTGSGEQYF. The rearrangement links TRBV5-1 to TRBJ2-7, with 9 bases aligning to TRBD1. Trimming cost V 0 bases and J 7 bases; bases outside gene matches: 11. CDR1 SGHRS and CDR2 YFSETQ come from the germline V gene. The CDR3 is 16 residues long.

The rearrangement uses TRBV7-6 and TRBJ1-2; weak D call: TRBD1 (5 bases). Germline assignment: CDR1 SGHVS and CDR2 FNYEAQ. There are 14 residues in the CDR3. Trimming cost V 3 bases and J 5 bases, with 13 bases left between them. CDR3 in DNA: TGTGCCAGCAGCTTCCCGGGGGTGCCATATGGCTACACCTTC. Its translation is CASSFPGVPYGYTF.

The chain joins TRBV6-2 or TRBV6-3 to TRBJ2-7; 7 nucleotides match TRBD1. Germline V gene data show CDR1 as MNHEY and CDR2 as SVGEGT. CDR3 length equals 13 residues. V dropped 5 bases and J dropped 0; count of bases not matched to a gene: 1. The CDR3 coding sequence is TGTGCCAGCAGTGGACAGGACTCCTACGAGCAGTACTTC. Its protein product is CASSGQDSYEQYF.

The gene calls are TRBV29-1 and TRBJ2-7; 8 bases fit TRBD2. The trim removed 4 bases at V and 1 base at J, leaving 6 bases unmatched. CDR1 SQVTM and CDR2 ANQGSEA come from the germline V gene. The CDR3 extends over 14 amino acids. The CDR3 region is CSVVEVAGSYEQYF. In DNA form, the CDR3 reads TGCAGCGTTGTCGAGGTAGCGGGGTCCTACGAGCAGTACTTC.

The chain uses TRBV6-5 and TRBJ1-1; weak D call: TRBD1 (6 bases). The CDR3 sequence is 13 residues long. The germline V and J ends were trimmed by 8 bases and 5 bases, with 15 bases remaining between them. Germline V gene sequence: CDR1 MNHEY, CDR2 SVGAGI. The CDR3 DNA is TGTGCCAGCCGAAACAGGGTTCAAACTGAAGCTTTCTTT. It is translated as CASRNRVQTEAFF.

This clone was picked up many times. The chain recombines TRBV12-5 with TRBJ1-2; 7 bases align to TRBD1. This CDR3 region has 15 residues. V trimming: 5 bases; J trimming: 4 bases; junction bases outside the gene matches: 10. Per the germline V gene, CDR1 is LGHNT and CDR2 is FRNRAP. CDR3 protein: CASGPPRTGGYGYTF. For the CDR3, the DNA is TGTGCTAGTGGTCCACCCAGGACAGGAGGCTATGGCTACACCTTC.

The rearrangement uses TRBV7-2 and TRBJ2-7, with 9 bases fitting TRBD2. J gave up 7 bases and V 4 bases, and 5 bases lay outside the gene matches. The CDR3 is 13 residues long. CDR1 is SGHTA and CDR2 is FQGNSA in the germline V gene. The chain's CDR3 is CASSSAGGLEQYF. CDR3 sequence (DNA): TGTGCCAGCAGCTCCGCGGGGGGGCTTGAGCAGTACTTC.

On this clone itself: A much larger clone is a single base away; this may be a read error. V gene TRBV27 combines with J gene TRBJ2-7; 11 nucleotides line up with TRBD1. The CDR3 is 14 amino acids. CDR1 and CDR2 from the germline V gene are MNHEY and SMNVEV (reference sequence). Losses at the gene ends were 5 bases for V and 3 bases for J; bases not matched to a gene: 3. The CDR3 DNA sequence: TGTGCCAGCAGTCCCGGGACAGGGGGCTACGAGCAGTACTTC. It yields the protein CASSPGTGGYEQYF.

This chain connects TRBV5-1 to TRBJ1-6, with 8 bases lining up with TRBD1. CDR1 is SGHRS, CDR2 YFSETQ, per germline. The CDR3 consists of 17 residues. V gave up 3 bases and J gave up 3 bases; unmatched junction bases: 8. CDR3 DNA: TGCGCCAGCAGCTCCGGACAGGGAATGAACTATAATTCACCCCTCCACTTT. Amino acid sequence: CASSSGQGMNYNSPLHF. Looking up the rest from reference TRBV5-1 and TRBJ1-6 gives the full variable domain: KAGVTQTPRYLIKTRGQQVTLSCSPISGHRSVSWYQQTPGQGLQFLFEYFSETQRNKGNFPGRFSGRQFSNSRSEMNVSTLELGDSALYLCASSSGQGMNYNSPLHFGNGTRLTVT.

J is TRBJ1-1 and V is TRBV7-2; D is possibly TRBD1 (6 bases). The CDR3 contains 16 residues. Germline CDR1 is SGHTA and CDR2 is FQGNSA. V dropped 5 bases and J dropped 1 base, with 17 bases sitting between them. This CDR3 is CASSPPPGHKNTEAFF. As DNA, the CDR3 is TGTGCCAGCAGCCCACCCCCGGGACATAAGAACACTGAAGCTTTCTTT.

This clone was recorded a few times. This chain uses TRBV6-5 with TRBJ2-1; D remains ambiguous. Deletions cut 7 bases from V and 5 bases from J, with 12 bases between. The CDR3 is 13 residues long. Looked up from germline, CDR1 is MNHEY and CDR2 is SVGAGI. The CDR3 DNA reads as TGTGCCAGCACGATAACAGAAAACAATGAGCAGTTCTTC. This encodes CASTITENNEQFF.

The CDR3 sequence is CASTGGSSTYEQYF. The CDR3 nucleotides are TGTGCCAGCACGGGGGGGAGCAGCACCTACGAGCAGTACTTC. The rearrangement joins TRBV28 to TRBJ2-7, with 8 bases lining up with TRBD2. CDR1 is MDHEN, CDR2 SYDVKM, per germline. The CDR3 has 14 amino acids. V lost 7 bases to trimming and J lost 2 bases; unmatched junction nucleotides: 7.

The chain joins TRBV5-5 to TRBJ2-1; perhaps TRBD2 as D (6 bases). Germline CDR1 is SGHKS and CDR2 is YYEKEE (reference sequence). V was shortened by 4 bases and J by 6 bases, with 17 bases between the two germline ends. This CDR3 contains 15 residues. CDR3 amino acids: CASSKTPGGSNEQFF. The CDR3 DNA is TGTGCCAGCAGCAAGACACCCGGGGGAAGCAATGAGCAGTTCTTC.

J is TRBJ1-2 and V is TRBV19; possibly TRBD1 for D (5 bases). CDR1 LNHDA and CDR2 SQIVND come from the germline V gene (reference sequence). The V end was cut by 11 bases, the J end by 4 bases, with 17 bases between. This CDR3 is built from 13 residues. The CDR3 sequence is CAVHEQGGYGYTF. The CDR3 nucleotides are TGTGCCGTCCACGAGCAGGGAGGCTATGGCTACACCTTC.

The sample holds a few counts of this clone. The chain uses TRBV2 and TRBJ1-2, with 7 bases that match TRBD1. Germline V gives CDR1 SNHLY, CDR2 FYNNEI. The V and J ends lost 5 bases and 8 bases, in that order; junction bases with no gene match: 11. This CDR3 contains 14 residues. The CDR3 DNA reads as TGTGCCAGCAGTTTGGGACAGTTCGACCAGGGCTACACCTTC. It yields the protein CASSLGQFDQGYTF.

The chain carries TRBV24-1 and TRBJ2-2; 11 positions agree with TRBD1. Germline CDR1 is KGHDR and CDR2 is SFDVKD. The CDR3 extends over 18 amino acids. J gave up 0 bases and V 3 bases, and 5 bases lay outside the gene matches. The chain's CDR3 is CATSDAPGQGANTGELFF. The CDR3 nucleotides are TGTGCCACCAGTGATGCTCCGGGACAGGGGGCGAACACCGGGGAGCTGTTTTTT.